This TCR beta chain was recorded in a study of T cells in Graves' hyperthyroidism and ophthalmopathy. The study, taken as a whole, reports: A model using 13 V-J features told ophthalmopathy apart from stable hyperthyroidism.

The CDR3 totals 15 residues. Trimming cost V 3 bases and J 3 bases, with 11 bases left between them. For this clonotype: What it binds is not known.

Patients were aged 18 to 65, had disease duration under 2 months, and had newly diagnosed hyperthyroidism. Uncontrolled infection, other autoimmune disease, pregnancy or lactation excluded patients. Amplification yielded TCR beta CDR3 regions, with RNA transcripts as the source. Carried out on the TCR CDR3, a first-round RT-PCR used the HTBI primer set. Each CDR3 protein is one row after TCRdb ran MiXCR on the multiplex PCR reads. The top ten clones hold under 20% of a sample with about 560,000 distinct CDR3 sequences, 16% of them seen once. Sample: blood. The source is a woman under 30 with Graves' hyperthyroidism. The chain recombines TRBV12-3 or TRBV12-4 with TRBJ1-4; a weak D match, TRBD1 (6 bases). CDR3 bases: TGTGCCAGCAGTTTTTGGGGGGCGGCTAATGAAAAACTGTTTTTT. Translation gives CASSFWGAANEKLFF.